Below are 6 T cell receptor beta chains sequenced from a single sample in a study of blood T cell repertoires in COVID-19. Libraries were prepared by immunoSEQ multiplex PCR; TCRdb keeps only in-frame clonotypes and omits some of them. The table has 30,000 to 45,000 clones, about 83% seen once. Sequenced: peripheral blood. The receptors were gathered from a man aged 55 to 70 with active COVID-19.

There are a few counts of this clone. J is TRBJ2-3 and V is TRBV29-1; 7 bases agree with TRBD2. Looked up from germline, CDR1 is SQVTM and CDR2 is ANQGSEA. This CDR3 contains 12 residues. V was clipped by 7 bases and J by 3 bases; unmatched bases: 4. The CDR3 DNA sequence: TGCAGCGAATCGCGGGAGACAGATACGCAGTATTTT. This codes for CSESRETDTQYF.

The J gene is TRBJ2-2, the V gene TRBV12-5; 8 bases fit TRBD2. CDR1 LGHNT and CDR2 FRNRAP come from the germline V gene. With 6 bases clipped from V and 6 bases from J, the junction kept 18 bases outside the gene matches. This CDR3 region has 18 residues. The CDR3 region has the DNA TGTGCTAGTGGCTCCTACGGCGGGAGGCAGAGTCTGGCCGGGGAGCTGTTTTTT. This translates into CASGSYGGRQSLAGELFF.

This chain uses TRBV4-1 with TRBJ1-1; tentative D call: TRBD1 (5 bases). The V gene lost 0 bases and the J gene lost 11 bases, with 10 bases spanning the gap. The CDR3 spans 12 residues. The germline CDR1 and CDR2 sequences are MGHRA and YSYEKL. The CDR3 region is CASSQDVGGAFF. In DNA form, the CDR3 reads TGCGCCAGCAGCCAAGATGTGGGGGGGGCTTTCTTT.

The chain uses TRBV6-5 and TRBJ1-4; no clear D gene. Germline values: CDR1 MNHEY, CDR2 SVGAGI. The length of the CDR3 is 15 residues. Trimming took off 4 bases at V and 0 bases at J, with 9 bases between the two ends. CDR3 region: CASSLRYSTNEKLFF. The CDR3 DNA follows: TGTGCCAGCAGTTTACGATACTCAACTAATGAAAAACTGTTTTTT.

This clone turned up a few times. The V call is TRBV13, the J call TRBJ1-5; 7 bases align to TRBD1. Per the germline V gene, CDR1 is PRHDT and CDR2 is FYEKMQ (reference sequence). V lost 3 bases and J lost 7; bases outside the gene matches: 9. The CDR3 is 15 amino acids. The chain's CDR3 is CASSFRRGQDQPQHF. As DNA, the CDR3 is TGTGCCAGCAGCTTTCGAAGGGGGCAGGACCAGCCCCAGCATTTT.

The J gene is TRBJ2-7, the V gene TRBV12-3 or TRBV12-4; 8 bases agree with TRBD1. This CDR3 is built from 13 residues. V lost 6 bases, J lost 0 bases, and 1 base stayed unmatched. The CDR3 loop reads CASRGQGSYEQYF. The CDR3 DNA reads TGTGCCAGCAGAGGACAGGGCTCCTACGAGCAGTACTTC.